This T cell receptor (beta chain) was sequenced in a study of cytomegalovirus exposure and HLA in healthy donors. Study-wide points: Rarity marked most TCR sequences, yet some public TCRs occurred in many donors. High sensitivity and specificity were reportedly achieved when the classifier diagnosed cytomegalovirus status. One later analysis, an examination of the 120 validation repertoires, found that first-cohort TCR clusters tended to co-occur in them.

The donors were members of the validation cohort, which comprised 120 subjects and was separate from the first cohort of 600 to 850 subjects. This CDR3 has 16 amino acids. In germline, CDR1 is SGHRS, CDR2 YFSETQ. The V end was cut by 1 base, the J end by 1 base, with 14 bases between. Sequencing was performed with immunoSEQ multiplex PCR; in TCRdb, only in-frame clones are kept and a portion is missing. The sample holds 150,000 to 200,000 clones, roughly 84% seen once. The sample holds a few counts of this clone. Its target is not known. This TCR was recovered from a young man in good health and CMV-seropositive. The chain is built from TRBV5-1 and TRBJ1-1; no reliable D call. Sequences were obtained from PBMCs. The CDR3 region has the DNA TGCGCCAGCAGCTTGAGAAGTGCTACTAGGAACACTGAAGCTTTCTTT. It specifies CASSLRSATRNTEAFF.